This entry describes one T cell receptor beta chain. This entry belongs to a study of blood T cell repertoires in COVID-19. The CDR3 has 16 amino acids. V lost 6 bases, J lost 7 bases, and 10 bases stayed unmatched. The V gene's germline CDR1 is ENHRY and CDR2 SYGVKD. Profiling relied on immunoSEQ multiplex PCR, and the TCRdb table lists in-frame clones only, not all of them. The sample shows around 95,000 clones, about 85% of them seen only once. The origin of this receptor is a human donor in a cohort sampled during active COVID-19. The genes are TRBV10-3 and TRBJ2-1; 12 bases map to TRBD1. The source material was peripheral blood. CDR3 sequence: CAIRTSRGQGANEQFF. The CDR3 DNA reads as TGTGCCATCAGAACGTCCCGGGGACAGGGGGCGAATGAGCAGTTCTTC.